This T cell receptor beta chain emerged from a study of T cells in Graves' hyperthyroidism and ophthalmopathy. Findings of the study overall: Among clonotypes expanded in thyroid above 0.001, most were also found in blood. A 13 V-J signature model discriminated ophthalmopathy versus stable hyperthyroidism.

Regions amplified from RNA transcripts were the TCR beta CDR3 regions. The HTBI primer set was used in a first-round RT-PCR of the TCR CDR3. One entry per CDR3 protein, called by TCRdb with MiXCR from the multiplex PCR reads. The sample includes approximately 430,000 distinct CDR3 sequences, around 14% of them seen just once. This clonotype has just a few counts. Its antigen is not identified. Germline V lookup: CDR1 SGHTA, CDR2 FQGNSA. The CDR3 covers 17 residues. V lost 1 base and J lost 0, with 15 bases in between. When ophthalmopathy did not progress within 18 months, Graves' hyperthyroidism was considered stable. Diagnosing involved the use of clinical symptoms, serum thyroxine and TRAb, thyroid ultrasound and orbital computed tomography.

The sequencing sample was made of blood. The TCR sequence derives from a woman aged 18-29 years with Graves' hyperthyroidism. This chain connects TRBV7-2 to TRBJ1-2; a weak D match, TRBD1 (5 bases). CDR3 sequence (DNA): TGTGCCAGCAGCTTAGAGGGGAGACGAAGGGCTAACTATGGCTACACCTTC. Translation: CASSLEGRRRANYGYTF.